This TCR beta chain stems from a study of blood T cell repertoires in COVID-19. Study-level background: The origin of the acute and convalescent COVID-19 samples was the United States, Italy and Spain.

The CDR3 is 15 amino acids. Germline loops: CDR1 SEHNR, CDR2 FQNEAQ (reference sequence). V lost 5 bases, J lost 6 bases, and 19 bases lay in between. As originally analysed: The authors estimated nucleated cell counts from reference gene primer amplification. Assay: immunoSEQ multiplex PCR; the TCRdb copy retains only in-frame clones and omits some. V and J calls and clone size follow that table, whereas D and trimming were derived from the DNA. The sample carries 120,000 to 150,000 clones, about 88% recorded once. The clonotype was recovered from a human donor in a cohort sampled during active COVID-19. The material sequenced was peripheral blood. The chain is built from TRBV7-9 and TRBJ1-2; D uncertain. CDR3 region: CASSPRFWAGDGYTF. Written as DNA, the CDR3 is TGTGCCAGCAGCCCCAGGTTTTGGGCTGGCGATGGCTACACCTTC.